These 10 T cell receptor beta chains came from one sample sequenced in a study of cytomegalovirus exposure and HLA in healthy donors. 13 Jbeta primers and 60 Vbeta primers were used for the PCR. Repertoires were generated with immunoSEQ multiplex PCR, while TCRdb's copy carries only in-frame clones and drops some. Of 50,000 or so clones in the sample, approximately 65% were seen once. Sample: PBMCs. These receptors came from a young man in good health and CMV-seronegative.

This sequence joins TRBV4-2 and TRBJ2-7, with 7 bases lining up with TRBD2. The CDR3 length is 16 residues. After removal of 0 bases from V and 5 bases from J, the junction contained 10 bases not matched to a gene. The germline CDR1 and CDR2 sequences are LGHNA and YNFKEQ. CDR3 DNA: TGTGCCAGCAGCCAAGAGGCTGAGGGCGGGAGAGACGAGCAGTACTTC. This encodes CASSQEAEGGRDEQYF.

This rearrangement joins TRBV2 to TRBJ1-1; unclear D gene. CDR1 and CDR2 (germline): SNHLY, FYNNEI. This CDR3 spans 15 amino acids. The ends were cut back, 6 bases at V and 0 bases at J, with 14 bases in the middle. This chain's CDR3 is CASSPAGSMNTEAFF. CDR3 bases: TGTGCCAGCAGCCCCGCAGGTTCAATGAACACTGAAGCTTTCTTT.

This chain joins TRBV6-4 and TRBJ2-5; 8 nucleotides match TRBD1. J gave up 2 bases and V 5 bases, and 7 bases lay outside the gene matches. The CDR3 loop spans 15 amino acids. Germline CDR1 and CDR2: MRHNA and SNTAGT. The CDR3 here is CASSFTRQGQETQYF. The DNA of the CDR3 is TGTGCCAGCAGTTTTACCAGACAGGGGCAAGAGACCCAGTACTTC.

The V gene is TRBV4-1, the J gene TRBJ2-2; maybe TRBD1 (5 bases). V lost 3 bases to trimming and J lost 4 bases, with 6 bases between them. Germline V lookup: CDR1 MGHRA, CDR2 YSYEKL. The CDR3 runs to 13 residues. The CDR3 loop is CASSHRGTGELFF. The CDR3 DNA reads as TGCGCCAGCAGCCATAGGGGCACCGGGGAGCTGTTTTTT.

The genes are TRBV6-1 and TRBJ2-7, with D perhaps TRBD2 (6 bases). The CDR3 is made up of 15 amino acids. Trimming pared 2 bases from V and 0 bases from J, leaving 11 bases between. Germline V CDR1 and CDR2: MNHNS, SASEGT. The CDR3 spells CASSETDYHSYEQYF. DNA of the CDR3: TGTGCCAGCAGTGAAACGGACTACCACTCCTACGAGCAGTACTTC.

This clone appeared a few times. This chain joins TRBV19 and TRBJ2-7, with 8 nucleotides matching TRBD2. The CDR3 extends over 14 amino acids. Trimming took 5 bases from V and 5 from J; bases not matched to a gene: 8. The germline CDR1 and CDR2 sequences are LNHDA and SQIVND (reference sequence). CDR3 DNA: TGTGCCAGTAGTGGGTCGGGGCGGGAGGACGAGCAGTACTTC. Amino acids: CASSGSGREDEQYF.

V usage is TRBV5-1 and J usage is TRBJ1-1, with a tentative D call TRBD1 (5 bases). V was cut by 4 bases and J by 7 bases, with 8 bases left in between. CDR1 is SGHRS and CDR2 is YFSETQ in the germline V gene. The CDR3 covers 11 residues. CDR3 sequence reads: CASSQGLEAFF. In DNA, the CDR3 is TGCGCCAGCAGCCAGGGCCTTGAAGCTTTCTTT. Full variable domain (outside the CDR3, taken from reference TRBV5-1 and TRBJ1-1): KAGVTQTPRYLIKTRGQQVTLSCSPISGHRSVSWYQQTPGQGLQFLFEYFSETQRNKGNFPGRFSGRQFSNSRSEMNVSTLELGDSALYLCASSQGLEAFFGQGTRLTVV.

A few counts support this clone. The chain recombines TRBV11-3 with TRBJ2-7, with a weak D call TRBD2 (5 bases). The CDR3 covers 15 residues. Per germline, CDR1 SGHNT and CDR2 YENEEA. The V gene lost 5 bases and the J gene lost 3 bases, with 17 bases spanning the gap. In nucleotides, the CDR3 is TGTGCCAGCAGCGAAAGGAGTGCCAGCGGCTACGAGCAGTACTTC. As protein: CASSERSASGYEQYF.

This clone was detected a few times. This chain connects TRBV4-1 to TRBJ1-1; no firm D call. V dropped 0 bases and J dropped 0 bases, with 8 bases sitting between them. CDR3 length: 15 residues. The V gene's germline CDR1 is MGHRA and CDR2 YSYEKL. CDR3 sequence: CASSQENTVNTEAFF. In nucleotides, the CDR3 is TGCGCCAGCAGCCAAGAAAATACAGTGAACACTGAAGCTTTCTTT.

V usage is TRBV6-5 and J usage is TRBJ1-1; the match to TRBD1 covers 9 bases. The germline gives CDR1 MNHEY, CDR2 SVGAGI. The V and J ends lost 5 bases and 6 bases, in that order; junction bases with no gene match: 4. This CDR3 spans 13 amino acids. CDR3 coding DNA: TGTGCCAGCAGTCCACAGGGGGCCCCTGAAGCTTTCTTT. Translating it yields CASSPQGAPEAFF.